This is a list of T cell receptor beta chains from one sample in a study of cytomegalovirus exposure and HLA in healthy donors. Profiling relied on immunoSEQ multiplex PCR, and the TCRdb table lists in-frame clones only, not all of them. The sample table includes some 130,000 clones. Sample: PBMCs. These receptor sequences come from a woman aged 40-49 years in good health and CMV-seropositive. The CDR3 runs from the conserved cysteine through the conserved F or W. A D gene is named only where the DNA matches it firmly.

j_gene	d_gene	v_gene	CDR3aa	CDR3nt
TRBJ2-7	TRBD2	TRBV9	CASSVGREVAYEQYF	TGTGCCAGCAGCGTCGGGCGGGAGGTGGCCTACGAGCAGTACTTC
TRBJ2-5	NA	TRBV18	CASSPPGQETQYF	TGTGCCAGCTCACCCCCAGGTCAGGAGACCCAGTACTTC
TRBJ1-2	TRBD1	TRBV14	CASSPEGDRYGYTF	TGTGCCAGCAGCCCGGAGGGGGACAGATATGGCTACACCTTC
TRBJ1-1	TRBD1	TRBV4-1	CASSRGDSMNTEAFF	TGCGCCAGCAGCCGTGGGGACAGCATGAACACTGAAGCTTTCTTT
TRBJ1-2	TRBD1	TRBV28	CASSSPGQGAQGYTF	TGTGCCAGCAGTTCACCGGGACAGGGGGCGCAGGGCTACACCTTC
TRBJ2-7	TRBD2	TRBV30	CAWSPRLAGAGEQYF	TGTGCCTGGAGCCCCCGACTAGCGGGAGCTGGCGAGCAGTACTTC
TRBJ1-1	NA	TRBV10-3	CAISEGAFGEAFF	TGTGCCATCAGTGAAGGAGCCTTCGGTGAAGCTTTCTTT
TRBJ2-3	NA	TRBV27	CASSLGFLASTDTQYF	TGTGCCAGCAGTTTGGGTTTTCTAGCCAGCACAGATACGCAGTATTTT
TRBJ2-4	NA	TRBV7-9	CASSYPIRGSSKNIQYF	TGTGCCAGCAGCTATCCGATCCGGGGGTCTAGCAAAAACATTCAGTACTTC
TRBJ2-7	NA	TRBV6-5	CASSYSRGLSYEQYF	TGTGCCAGCAGTTACTCTCGCGGGTTATCCTACGAGCAGTACTTC
TRBJ1-2	NA	TRBV5-3	CARRLTDFYGYTF	TGTGCCAGAAGGCTGACAGACTTTTATGGCTACACCTTC
TRBJ1-2	NA	TRBV29-1	CSFRHTGYTF	TGCAGCTTCCGACATACTGGCTACACCTTC
TRBJ1-1	NA	TRBV11-1	CASSANGNTEAFF	TGTGCCAGCAGCGCAAACGGGAACACTGAAGCTTTCTTT
TRBJ1-5	NA	TRBV7-9	CASSTSVLNSNQPQHF	TGTGCCAGCAGCACTTCGGTCCTTAATAGCAATCAGCCCCAGCATTTT
TRBJ2-1	TRBD2	TRBV5-4	CASSTRTSGSYNEQFF	TGTGCCAGCAGCACAAGGACTAGCGGTTCCTACAATGAGCAGTTCTTC
TRBJ2-1	TRBD2	TRBV7-8	CASSFLAASSYNEQFF	TGTGCCAGCAGCTTCCTAGCGGCAAGCTCCTACAATGAGCAGTTCTTC
TRBJ2-7	TRBD2	TRBV6-5	CASRAGGEWYEQYF	TGTGCCAGCAGGGCGGGGGGGGAGTGGTACGAGCAGTACTTC
TRBJ1-1	NA	TRBV19	CASSPREGVLRAFF	TGTGCCAGTAGTCCCCGGGAGGGCGTTCTGAGGGCTTTCTTT
TRBJ2-7	NA	TRBV29-1	CSVDLGGSFYEQYF	TGCAGCGTTGACCTCGGGGGATCCTTTTACGAGCAGTACTTC
TRBJ2-1	NA	TRBV19	CASSPHASVNEQFF	TGTGCCAGTAGTCCTCACGCTAGCGTGAATGAGCAGTTCTTC
TRBJ1-1	NA	TRBV19	CASSMGTSNTEAFF	TGTGCCAGTAGTATGGGGACATCGAACACTGAAGCTTTCTTT
TRBJ2-3	TRBD2	TRBV13	CASSLYPLAGGFDTQYF	TGTGCCAGCAGCTTATACCCCCTAGCGGGAGGGTTCGATACGCAGTATTTT
TRBJ2-1	TRBD2	TRBV19	CASSTSGYNEQFF	TGTGCCAGTAGTACTAGCGGATACAATGAGCAGTTCTTC
TRBJ2-7	TRBD1	TRBV27	CASSLGTGVAYEQYF	TGTGCCAGCTCTTTAGGGACAGGCGTAGCCTACGAGCAGTACTTC
TRBJ1-4	NA	TRBV25-1	CASSEFQGGDEKLFF	TGTGCCAGCAGTGAATTTCAGGGAGGGGATGAAAAACTGTTTTTT
TRBJ1-5	TRBD1	TRBV6-5	CASSPGQSNQPQHF	TGTGCCAGCAGTCCGGGACAGAGCAATCAGCCCCAGCATTTT
TRBJ2-5	NA	TRBV19	CASSTPGQFEAGTETQYF	TGTGCCAGTAGTACGCCCGGACAGTTTGAGGCCGGGACGGAGACCCAGTACTTC
TRBJ2-3	NA	TRBV28	CASSLGGQRLQNTQYF	TGTGCCAGCAGTTTAGGTGGTCAGAGACTACAGAATACGCAGTATTTT
TRBJ2-7	TRBD2	TRBV6-5	CASSYSGTSGYEQYF	TGTGCCAGCAGTTACTCGGGGACTAGCGGATACGAGCAGTACTTC
TRBJ2-7	TRBD1	TRBV18	CASSPGQGVSYEQYF	TGTGCCAGCTCACCTGGACAGGGGGTTTCCTACGAGCAGTACTTC
TRBJ2-7	TRBD1	TRBV2	CASSESQGILYEQYF	TGTGCCAGCAGTGAATCACAGGGGATCTTATACGAGCAGTACTTC
TRBJ2-7	TRBD1	TRBV7-6	CASSWKGAMSYEQYF	TGTGCCAGCAGCTGGAAGGGGGCTATGTCCTACGAGCAGTACTTC